This TCR beta chain came from a study of CD8 T cells in ankylosing spondylitis. Regarding this clonotype: Its cognate antigen is unknown.

In TCRdb, the 5' RACE reads were re-called with MiXCR into one record per CDR3 protein. Of about 500,000 distinct CDR3 sequences in the sample, about 13% were seen once. Findings and limits, study-wide: A TCR beta motif of about 8 highly homologous variants seemed to mark ankylosing spondylitis blood.

CDR3 length: 15 residues. Germline V gives CDR1 SEHNR, CDR2 FQNEAQ (reference sequence). V gave up 8 bases and J gave up 2 bases; unmatched junction bases: 7. Sequencing was done on a sample of blood, either unsorted or a sorted T cell fraction (not recorded which). The sequence derives from a male donor with ankylosing spondylitis. The chain carries TRBV7-9 and TRBJ2-5, with 11 nucleotides matching TRBD2. CDR3 sequence: CASGRTSGPQETQYF. DNA of the CDR3: TGTGCCAGCGGGCGGACTAGCGGGCCTCAAGAGACCCAGTACTTC.